The TCR beta chain described here comes from a study of T cells after yellow fever vaccination. The wider study: The fractions with low cell numbers were processed using SMART-Seq v4 Ultra Low Input.

The study, taken as a whole, reports: The CD4 and CD8 compartments had a small share of their clonotypes in common.

Germline CDR1 is SGHAT and CDR2 is FQDESV (reference sequence). CDR3 size: 19 residues. J was trimmed by 1 base and V by 5 bases; bases with no gene match: 15. For TCR, cDNA came from 5'RACE template switching, which added a universal primer site and UMIs. TCRdb itself ran the 5' RACE reads through MiXCR, one entry per CDR3 protein. The sample gives 200,000 to 300,000 distinct CDR3 sequences, around 6.7% of which show up once; 1% to 1.2% is in the top ten. As for this clonotype: The antigen remains undetermined.

The source was CD4+ T cells sorted from PBMCs, collected on the day of the yellow fever booster vaccination. The chain is built from TRBV11-1 and TRBJ2-3, with 10 bases that match TRBD2. The clonotype originates from a man aged 25 to 40 who received the YFV17D yellow fever vaccine. The CDR3 nucleotides are TGTGCCAGCAGCCCCTCCCTGGGACTAGCGCCAGGGGGCACAGATACGCAGTATTTT. This codes for CASSPSLGLAPGGTDTQYF.